The 27 T cell receptor beta chains below all came from one sample that was sequenced in a study of T cells in Graves' hyperthyroidism and ophthalmopathy. Using RNA transcripts as the source, TCR beta CDR3 regions were amplified. TCR CDR3 underwent first-round RT-PCR with the HTBI primer set. One entry per CDR3 protein results from TCRdb running MiXCR on the multiplex PCR reads. The table has hundreds of thousands of distinct CDR3 sequences, over 35% seen once; the top ten hold 8.9%. The specimen sequenced was blood. The receptor source for this set is a man in his late teens or twenties with Graves' hyperthyroidism.

This clonotype was detected only a few times. The chain links TRBV5-1 to TRBJ2-7; D perhaps matches TRBD2 (6 bases). V shed 4 bases and J shed 0 bases, with 11 bases lying between them. This CDR3 comprises 14 residues. Germline values: CDR1 SGHRS, CDR2 YFSETQ. CDR3 bases: TGCGCCAGCAGCCAAGAGGAGGGCTCCTACGAGCAGTACTTC. Translating it yields CASSQEEGSYEQYF.

J is TRBJ2-7 and V is TRBV7-2, with D maybe TRBD1 (5 bases). The ends were cut back, 2 bases at V and 3 bases at J, with 14 bases in the middle. The germline V gene has CDR1 SGHTA and CDR2 FQGNSA. This CDR3 spans 15 amino acids. The CDR3 DNA reads as TGTGCCAGCAGCTTATCGCGACAGACGCACTACGAGCAGTACTTC. Its translation: CASSLSRQTHYEQYF.

This clonotype was seen repeatedly, ten times or more. J is TRBJ2-5 and V is TRBV20-1, with 9 bases matching TRBD1. CDR3 length equals 13 residues. Germline lookup yields CDR1 DFQATT and CDR2 SNEGSKA (reference sequence). The V segment lost 5 bases and the J segment 4 bases; nucleotides outside the gene matches: 5. In DNA, the CDR3 is TGCAGTGCTGATACAGGGGGCGTAGAGACCCAGTACTTC. Translation: CSADTGGVETQYF.

This sequence joins TRBV19 and TRBJ2-3; no clear D. CDR1 LNHDA and CDR2 SQIVND come from the germline V gene (reference sequence). The ends were cut back, 4 bases at V and 6 bases at J, with 5 bases in the middle. CDR3 size: 11 residues. The CDR3 bases are TGTGCCAGTAGTACGTATGATACGCAGTATTTT. It yields the protein CASSTYDTQYF.

The sample holds a few counts of this clonotype. The chain couples TRBV9 to TRBJ2-2; 7 bases map to TRBD2. Trimming at V came to 0 bases and at J to 6 bases, leaving 8 bases not matched to a gene. Germline assignment: CDR1 SGDLS and CDR2 YYNGEE. The CDR3 has 16 residues. The CDR3 loop reads CASSVAETSYAGELFF. DNA of the CDR3: TGTGCCAGCAGCGTAGCTGAGACTAGCTATGCCGGGGAGCTGTTTTTT.

There are many counts of this clonotype. V and J are TRBV7-9 and TRBJ2-7, with D hard to call. CDR3 length equals 12 residues. The ends were cut back, 5 bases at V and 3 bases at J, with 8 bases in the middle. Germline V lookup: CDR1 SEHNR, CDR2 FQNEAQ (reference sequence). CDR3: CASSPFYYEQYF. The DNA for the CDR3 is TGTGCCAGCAGCCCGTTCTACTACGAGCAGTACTTC.

This clonotype has only one observation. The V and J genes are TRBV7-2 and TRBJ1-2; 10 bases match TRBD1. This CDR3 comprises 21 residues. J gave up 6 bases and V 5 bases, and 27 bases lay outside the gene matches. Per the germline V gene, CDR1 is SGHTA and CDR2 is FQGNSA. The CDR3: CASSTRFIDSGQGQNLNGYTF. The CDR3 region has the DNA TGTGCCAGCAGCACCCGCTTCATCGACTCGGGACAGGGGCAGAACCTGAATGGCTACACCTTC.

The chain links TRBV29-1 to TRBJ1-1, with no clear D. The V and J ends lost 8 bases and 5 bases respectively, with 24 bases between them. The CDR3 is 15 amino acids. Germline V gene lookup returns CDR1 SQVTM and CDR2 ANQGSEA. The CDR3 protein is CSSPGTLAGGTEAFF. CDR3 sequence (DNA): TGCAGCTCACCGGGAACACTCGCCGGTGGGACTGAAGCTTTCTTT.

This clonotype was detected many times. The chain is built from TRBV19 and TRBJ2-7; no clear D gene. CDR3 length: 15 amino acids. The germline V and J ends were trimmed by 3 bases and 0 bases, with 12 bases remaining between them. Germline V gene data show CDR1 as LNHDA and CDR2 as SQIVND (reference sequence). The CDR3 nucleotides are TGTGCCAGTAGTATCGGGCAGCTTACCTCCTACGAGCAGTACTTC. Protein sequence: CASSIGQLTSYEQYF.

Regarding this clonotype: This clone may be a read error of a much larger clone one base away. DNA for the CDR3: TGCAGTGCTAGACAGGACGAGCGGTACTTC. The encoded protein is CSARQDERYF. The chain recombines TRBV20-1 with TRBJ2-7; no reliable D call. The CDR3 loop spans 10 amino acids. Per germline, CDR1 DFQATT and CDR2 SNEGSKA (reference sequence).

The chain is built from TRBV10-3 and TRBJ1-1, with 11 bases lining up with TRBD1. CDR1 is ENHRY, CDR2 SYGVKD, per germline. This CDR3 contains 13 residues. The J segment lost 7 bases and the V segment lost 10 bases, leaving 8 bases of the junction unmatched. The CDR3 DNA follows: TGTGCCACCGGGACAGGGGGGGCCAATGAAGCTTTCTTT. This codes for CATGTGGANEAFF.

V usage is TRBV6-5 and J usage is TRBJ1-5, with 9 bases identical to TRBD1. Trimming at V came to 11 bases and at J to 6 bases, leaving 11 bases not matched to a gene. Per the germline V gene, CDR1 is MNHEY and CDR2 is SVGAGI. The CDR3 is made up of 14 amino acids. The CDR3 reads CAGKKGTGSQPQHF. The CDR3 DNA sequence: TGTGCCGGCAAGAAGGGGACAGGGAGTCAGCCCCAGCATTTT.

This clonotype was observed at least ten times. The rearrangement links TRBV7-9 to TRBJ1-6; tentatively, D is TRBD1 (5 bases). V lost 4 bases and J lost 0, with 13 bases in between. The germline V gene has CDR1 SEHNR and CDR2 FQNEAQ (reference sequence). CDR3 length: 17 amino acids. CDR3 sequence: CASSSTDISSYNSPLHF. CDR3 in DNA: TGTGCCAGCAGCTCGACAGACATCAGCTCCTATAATTCACCCCTCCACTTT.

The DNA of the CDR3 is TGCGCCAGCAGCCATTTTGACGGGTCCTACGAGCAGTACTTC. Protein product: CASSHFDGSYEQYF. The chain has TRBV4-1 and TRBJ2-7; D is uncertain. The CDR3 loop spans 14 amino acids. V lost 3 bases and J 1 base, leaving 10 bases between the germline ends. Germline CDR1 and CDR2: MGHRA and YSYEKL.

This clonotype has just a few counts. The chain employs TRBV19 and TRBJ2-5, with D tentatively TRBD2 (6 bases). Germline V lookup: CDR1 LNHDA, CDR2 SQIVND (reference sequence). CDR3 length: 14 amino acids. V lost 9 bases and J lost 5, with 19 bases in between. The CDR3 DNA follows: TGTGCCAGGGAGGAGGGAGGAATGGATGAGACCCAGTACTTC. It yields the protein CAREEGGMDETQYF.

V is TRBV20-1 and J is TRBJ1-4; D is ambiguous. The germline CDR1 and CDR2 sequences are DFQATT and SNEGSKA (reference sequence). V gave up 0 bases and J gave up 6 bases, with 23 bases separating them. The CDR3 spans 18 residues. CDR3: CSARDRQAGVIGDEKLFF. In nucleotides, the CDR3 is TGCAGTGCTAGAGACAGGCAAGCGGGAGTCATCGGGGATGAAAAACTGTTTTTT.

This chain uses TRBV20-1 with TRBJ1-3; D remains ambiguous. The CDR3 has 13 residues. Germline V CDR1 and CDR2: DFQATT, SNEGSKA (reference sequence). V lost 3 bases and J 0 bases, leaving 6 bases between the germline ends. The CDR3 sequence: CSASDVSGNTIYF. The CDR3 DNA is TGCAGTGCTAGCGACGTCTCTGGAAACACCATATATTTT.

This clonotype was found many times. The V gene is TRBV6-6, the J gene TRBJ1-2; 9 nucleotides line up with TRBD1. Germline-derived CDR1 and CDR2 are MNHNY and SVGAGI (reference sequence). The V segment lost 7 bases and the J segment 1 base; nucleotides outside the gene matches: 7. The CDR3 length is 15 residues. This chain's CDR3 is CASIRTGGGNYGYTF. CDR3 in DNA: TGTGCCAGCATCCGAACAGGGGGCGGTAACTATGGCTACACCTTC.

The rearrangement links TRBV9 to TRBJ1-3; 7 bases are a match to TRBD1. The germline V gene encodes CDR1 SGDLS and CDR2 YYNGEE. The V gene end was trimmed by 4 bases and the J gene end by 4 bases; junction bases not matched to a gene: 14. The CDR3 is 17 amino acids. The CDR3 region has the DNA TGTGCCAGCAGCTGGTTAGCGGGAGGGACAGTCGGAAACACCATATATTTT. This encodes CASSWLAGGTVGNTIYF.

With regard to this clonotype: Possible read error: a much larger clone is one base away. V gene TRBV7-2 combines with J gene TRBJ1-1; no firm D call. The CDR3 is made up of 15 amino acids. CDR1 SGHTA and CDR2 FQGNSA come from the germline V gene. CDR3 region: CASSSPSLGITEVFF. For the CDR3, the DNA is TGTGCCAGCAGCTCGCCCAGTTTGGGAATCACTGAAGTTTTCTTT.

The rearrangement uses TRBV28 and TRBJ1-5; perhaps TRBD1 as D (6 bases). Germline-derived CDR1 and CDR2 are MDHEN and SYDVKM. The CDR3 is made up of 11 amino acids. Deletions cut 8 bases from V and 7 bases from J, with 9 bases between. CDR3 DNA: TGTGCCAGCGCCGACAGGCAGCCCCAGCATTTT. This sequence encodes CASADRQPQHF.

This clonotype showed up just a few times. V is TRBV6-6 and J is TRBJ2-5; 11 bases are shared with TRBD2. Per germline, CDR1 MNHNY and CDR2 SVGAGI (reference sequence). This CDR3 region has 15 residues. J lost 5 bases, V lost 6 bases, and 8 bases had no gene match. The CDR3 nucleotides read TGTGCCAGCAGCCGTATAGCGGGAGGGGCGGAGACCCAGTACTTC. Translation: CASSRIAGGAETQYF.

The chain links TRBV6-5 to TRBJ1-3; D gene uncertain. Per germline, CDR1 MNHEY and CDR2 SVGAGI. V was pared by 7 bases and J by 2 bases, with 12 bases between. The CDR3 extends over 14 amino acids. CDR3 in amino acids: CASIPTRTGNTIYF. The CDR3 coding sequence is TGTGCCAGCATACCGACACGCACTGGAAACACCATATATTTT.

This clonotype was recorded once. The chain is built from TRBV13 and TRBJ1-4; tentatively, D is TRBD1 (5 bases). The length of the CDR3 is 16 residues. The germline CDR1 and CDR2 sequences are PRHDT and FYEKMQ (reference sequence). Trimming left V 0 bases short and J 0 bases short, with 8 bases between. The CDR3 reads CASSLGAGSTNEKLFF. The CDR3 DNA follows: TGTGCCAGCAGCTTAGGGGCAGGGTCAACTAATGAAAAACTGTTTTTT.

This clonotype was seen repeatedly, ten times or more. The chain joins TRBV15 to TRBJ1-1; no clear D. In germline, CDR1 is LNHNV, CDR2 YYDKDF (reference sequence). This CDR3 comprises 15 residues. Trimming pared 1 base from V and 1 base from J, leaving 10 bases between. CDR3 coding DNA: TGTGCCACCAGCAGAGCCTCGGACGGGAACACTGAAGCTTTCTTT. Its translation is CATSRASDGNTEAFF.

V and J are TRBV10-3 and TRBJ1-5; TRBD1 is a possible D gene (5 bases). Germline lookup yields CDR1 ENHRY and CDR2 SYGVKD. Trimming shortened V by 10 bases and J by 0 bases, and 16 bases separated the two germline ends. The CDR3 loop spans 15 amino acids. The CDR3 nucleotides are TGTGCCACCGGGCCAGTGGGGGATAGCAATCAGCCCCAGCATTTT. Amino acids: CATGPVGDSNQPQHF.

The table lists this clonotype with a few counts. V is TRBV9 and J is TRBJ2-2, with no clear D. V lost 4 bases and J 4 bases, leaving 14 bases between the germline ends. This CDR3 region has 15 residues. Germline CDR1 SGDLS, CDR2 YYNGEE. The CDR3: CASSTRHASTGELFF. In nucleotides, the CDR3 is TGTGCCAGCAGCACCCGGCATGCTTCCACCGGGGAGCTGTTTTTT.